Following are 25 T cell receptor beta chains from one sample sequenced in a study of beta chain features in type 1 diabetes. The whole isolated RNA underwent reverse transcription, so sequencing captured expressed TCRB transcripts. This table comes from immunoSEQ multiplex PCR, and its TCRdb copy is limited to in-frame clones, with some not included. The sample records under 300,000 clones, about 26% being singletons. The sample was central memory CD4+ T cells from blood. The receptors were gathered from a man aged 25 to 40 in good health.

This clone was found many times. The sample contains more than one DNA sequence encoding this CDR3. V is TRBV9 and J is TRBJ1-5, with TRBD1 matching over 7 bases. This CDR3 contains 14 residues. With V trimmed by 4 bases and J by 6 bases, 7 bases remained unmatched. Germline CDR1 reads SGDLS; CDR2 reads YYNGEE. The CDR3 here is CASSPQGMGQPQHF. As DNA, the CDR3 is TGTGCCAGCAGCCCACAGGGGATGGGTCAGCCCCAGCATTTT.

In its sample, this clone was seen a few times. This chain connects TRBV7-9 to TRBJ1-1; D unclear. This CDR3 spans 12 amino acids. CDR1 and CDR2 from the germline V gene are SEHNR and FQNEAQ (reference sequence). Trimming left V 4 bases short and J 6 bases short, with 9 bases between. CDR3: CASSSQEAEAFF. CDR3 in DNA: TGTGCCAGCAGCTCCCAGGAGGCTGAAGCTTTCTTT.

J is TRBJ1-2 and V is TRBV5-6; 9 bases agree with TRBD1. The germline CDR1 and CDR2 sequences are SGHDT and YYEEEE. CDR3 length equals 14 residues. V gave up 1 base and J gave up 8 bases; unmatched junction bases: 6. The CDR3 DNA reads TGTGCCAGCAGCTTGCCACAGACAGGGGGAGGCTACACCTTC. Amino acids: CASSLPQTGGGYTF. Combining the CDR3 with reference TRBV5-6 and TRBJ1-2 gives the whole variable domain DAGVTQSPTHLIKTRGQQVTLRCSPKSGHDTVSWYQQALGQGPQFIFQYYEEEERQRGNFPDRFSGHQFPNYSSELNVNALLLGDSALYLCASSLPQTGGGYTFGSGTRLTVV.

The sample holds one count of this clone. V is TRBV29-1 and J is TRBJ2-2; 7 positions agree with TRBD2. Per the germline V gene, CDR1 is SQVTM and CDR2 is ANQGSEA. The CDR3 runs to 13 residues. V was clipped by 4 bases and J by 4 bases; unmatched bases: 3. The CDR3: CSVASGATGELFF. The CDR3 DNA reads TGCAGCGTTGCTAGCGGAGCCACCGGGGAGCTGTTTTTT.

This clone was seen a single time. The chain carries TRBV28 and TRBJ2-7; D not resolved. This CDR3 comprises 10 residues. V was pared by 10 bases and J by 7 bases, with 11 bases between. Germline assignment: CDR1 MDHEN and CDR2 SYDVKM. The CDR3 sequence is CATGLREQYF. CDR3 nucleotide sequence: TGTGCCACCGGCCTCAGGGAGCAGTACTTC. Variable domain in full (rest from reference TRBV28 and TRBJ2-7): DVKVTQSSRYLVKRTGEKVFLECVQDMDHENMFWYRQDPGLGLRLIYFSYDVKMKEKGDIPEGYSVSREKKERFSLILESASTNQTSMYLCATGLREQYFGPGTRLTVT.

This clone was seen a few times. The chain joins TRBV4-3 to TRBJ2-3; a weak D match, TRBD2 (5 bases). V dropped 4 bases and J dropped 0 bases, with 8 bases sitting between them. CDR1 and CDR2 from the germline V gene are LGHNA and YSLEER. CDR3 length equals 14 residues. This CDR3 is CASSLGLSTDTQYF. CDR3 in DNA: TGCGCCAGCAGCCTTGGACTGAGCACAGATACGCAGTATTTT.

In regard to this clone: At one of its ends the junction is not consistent with the germline gene, which may arise from a read error. The V call is TRBV5-1, the J call TRBJ1-2; the D is unclear. This CDR3 region has 9 residues. CDR1 is SGHRS, CDR2 YFSETQ, per germline. In DNA, the CDR3 is TGCGCCAGCAGCTCTCGTTGGAGCTTC. Its translation is CASSSRWSF. Full variable domain (outside the CDR3, taken from reference TRBV5-1 and TRBJ1-2): KAGVTQTPRYLIKTRGQQVTLSCSPISGHRSVSWYQQTPGQGLQFLFEYFSETQRNKGNFPGRFSGRQFSNSRSEMNVSTLELGDSALYLCASSSRWSFGSGTRLTVV.

This clone was observed a few times. J is TRBJ2-7 and V is TRBV29-1; D unresolved. Trimming cost V 6 bases and J 2 bases, with 8 bases left between them. In germline, CDR1 is SQVTM, CDR2 ANQGSEA. The CDR3 totals 11 residues. The CDR3 spells CSVQLTYEQYF. CDR3 coding DNA: TGCAGCGTACAGTTAACCTACGAGCAGTACTTC.

This clone was counted between two and nine times. This chain links TRBV15 with TRBJ2-3; TRBD2 agrees at 10 bases. J gave up 1 base and V 1 base, and 2 bases lay outside the gene matches. The CDR3 has 16 amino acids. Germline V gene data show CDR1 as LNHNV and CDR2 as YYDKDF (reference sequence). This chain's CDR3 is CATSRGLAGGTDTQYF. The CDR3 nucleotides are TGTGCCACCAGCAGAGGCCTAGCGGGGGGCACAGATACGCAGTATTTT.

The rearrangement uses TRBV11-3 and TRBJ2-3; D could derive from TRBD1 or TRBD2 (5 bases each). Germline lookup yields CDR1 SGHNT and CDR2 YENEEA. Trimming stripped 6 bases from V and 1 base from J, with 8 bases between. The CDR3 loop spans 13 amino acids. The CDR3 here is CASSRDGTDTQYF. CDR3 DNA sequence: TGTGCCAGCAGTCGGGACGGCACAGATACGCAGTATTTT.

In this sample, this clone turned up a few times. The CDR3: CASSRDPPSGPSTDTQYF. CDR3 nucleotide sequence: TGTGCCAGCTCAAGAGACCCCCCTAGCGGACCTAGCACAGATACGCAGTATTTT. The chain uses TRBV18 and TRBJ2-3, with 7 bases aligning to TRBD2. J was trimmed by 0 bases and V by 5 bases; bases with no gene match: 14. Germline loops: CDR1 KGHSH, CDR2 LQKENI. The CDR3 covers 18 residues.

The chain combines TRBV29-1 with TRBJ1-2, with 8 positions matching TRBD1. This CDR3 spans 12 amino acids. The V gene end was trimmed by 1 base and the J gene end by 10 bases; junction bases not matched to a gene: 5. CDR1 and CDR2 from the germline V gene are SQVTM and ANQGSEA. In DNA, the CDR3 is TGCAGCGTTGAAGTATGGGACAGGACCTACACCTTC. It codes for CSVEVWDRTYTF. The full variable domain, in which reference TRBV29-1 and TRBJ1-2 provide the parts outside the CDR3, is SAVISQKPSRDICQRGTSLTIQCQVDSQVTMMFWYRQQPGQSLTLIATANQGSEATYESGFVIDKFPISRPNLTFSTLTVSNMSPEDSSIYLCSVEVWDRTYTFGSGTRLTVV.

V is TRBV5-1 and J is TRBJ2-1; D is possibly TRBD2 (6 bases). V dropped 0 bases and J dropped 3 bases, with 16 bases sitting between them. Germline V lookup: CDR1 SGHRS, CDR2 YFSETQ. The CDR3 is 17 residues long. This chain's CDR3 is CASSLVGSGVIYNEQFF. CDR3 sequence (DNA): TGCGCCAGCAGCTTGGTGGGTAGCGGAGTAATCTACAATGAGCAGTTCTTC.

This clone was counted a few times. The chain has TRBV30 and TRBJ2-7, with 7 bases that match TRBD1. This CDR3 has 15 amino acids. Per the germline V gene, CDR1 is GTSNPN and CDR2 is SVGIG (reference sequence). The V gene end was trimmed by 0 bases and the J gene end by 5 bases; junction bases not matched to a gene: 10. CDR3 in amino acids: CAWSVRFQGDDEQYF. The DNA of the CDR3 is TGTGCCTGGAGTGTACGATTCCAGGGGGACGACGAGCAGTACTTC.

V gene TRBV6-1 combines with J gene TRBJ1-1; 10 bases match TRBD1. Germline V gene sequence: CDR1 MNHNS, CDR2 SASEGT. V shed 6 bases and J 1 base; nucleotides not matched to a gene: 2. The CDR3 covers 14 residues. The CDR3 coding sequence is TGTGCCAGCAGAGGGGACAGGGGGAACACTGAAGCTTTCTTT. It translates to CASRGDRGNTEAFF.

The chain combines TRBV18 with TRBJ2-1; 11 positions agree with TRBD2. The CDR3 has 16 amino acids. Germline V gives CDR1 KGHSH, CDR2 LQKENI. The V gene end was trimmed by 2 bases and the J gene end by 7 bases; junction bases not matched to a gene: 7. Here the CDR3 reads CASSPYGTSGRNEQFF. CDR3 nucleotide sequence: TGTGCCAGCTCACCATACGGGACTAGCGGTAGGAATGAGCAGTTCTTC. Using reference TRBV18 and TRBJ2-1 for the parts outside the CDR3, the full variable domain is NAGVMQNPRHLVRRRGQEARLRCSPMKGHSHVYWYRQLPEEGLKFMVYLQKENIIDESGMPKERFSAEFPKEGPSILRIQQVVRGDSAAYFCASSPYGTSGRNEQFFGPGTRLTVL.

This clone was seen only once. The CDR3 sequence: CASSAVSGAYEQYF. The CDR3 DNA reads as TGTGCCAGCAGTGCCGTGTCGGGGGCCTACGAGCAGTACTTC. This rearrangement joins TRBV6-1 to TRBJ2-7; D possibly corresponds to TRBD2 (6 bases). Germline CDR1 reads MNHNS; CDR2 reads SASEGT. V was clipped by 4 bases and J by 2 bases, with 12 bases between them. The CDR3 runs to 14 residues.

A few counts support this clone. The V and J genes are TRBV29-1 and TRBJ2-6; no definite D call. Germline lookup yields CDR1 SQVTM and CDR2 ANQGSEA. This CDR3 region has 13 residues. Deletions cut 5 bases from V and 1 base from J, with 6 bases between. The CDR3 coding sequence is TGCAGCGTTACCCGGTCTGGGGCCAACGTCCTGACTTTC. Protein sequence: CSVTRSGANVLTF.

This chain uses TRBV12-5 with TRBJ2-2; possibly TRBD2 for D (6 bases). The CDR3 is made up of 15 amino acids. CDR1 and CDR2 from the germline V gene are LGHNT and FRNRAP. Trimming shortened V by 0 bases and J by 6 bases, and 11 bases separated the two germline ends. For the CDR3, the DNA is TGTGCTAGTGGTTTGGTACGCGGGGCGGCCGGGGAGCTGTTTTTT. Translated, it gives CASGLVRGAAGELFF.

Many counts were recorded for this clone. Different DNA sequences within this sample yield the same CDR3. CDR3 sequence: CSVARDRGYEQYF. CDR3 DNA: TGCAGCGTTGCGAGGGACAGGGGATACGAGCAGTACTTC. The chain employs TRBV29-1 and TRBJ2-7; 10 nucleotides line up with TRBD1. CDR3 length: 13 amino acids. With V trimmed by 4 bases and J by 4 bases, 4 bases remained unmatched. CDR1 and CDR2 (germline): SQVTM, ANQGSEA.

This clone showed up just a few times. Other nucleotide sequences in the sample specify the same CDR3. The chain uses TRBV28 and TRBJ2-3, with a possible D match to TRBD2 (6 bases). V gave up 7 bases and J gave up 1 base, with 9 bases separating them. The CDR3 extends over 13 amino acids. Germline lookup yields CDR1 MDHEN and CDR2 SYDVKM. The CDR3 coding sequence is TGTGCCAGCACCCCGGGAGGCACAGATACGCAGTATTTT. Protein product: CASTPGGTDTQYF.

This clone has just a few counts. This chain joins TRBV14 and TRBJ2-3; D is uncertain. CDR1 and CDR2 (germline): SGHDN, FVKESK. CDR3 length equals 12 residues. The V gene lost 4 bases and the J gene lost 5 bases, with 7 bases spanning the gap. Here the CDR3 DNA reads TGTGCCAGCAGCCCATGGGGAGATACGCAGTATTTT. It translates to CASSPWGDTQYF. The full variable domain, in which reference TRBV14 and TRBJ2-3 provide the parts outside the CDR3, is EAGVTQFPSHSVIEKGQTVTLRCDPISGHDNLYWYRRVMGKEIKFLLHFVKESKQDESGMPNNRFLAERTGGTYSTLKVQPAELEDSGVYFCASSPWGDTQYFGPGTRLTVL.

In this sample, this clone turned up a few times. This chain links TRBV28 with TRBJ2-2, with 10 bases identical to TRBD1. Germline V lookup: CDR1 MDHEN, CDR2 SYDVKM. The junction had 4 bases not matched to a gene; V was cut back by 4 bases and J by 8 bases. This CDR3 region has 14 residues. The CDR3: CASSWDRGMGELFF. CDR3 coding DNA: TGTGCCAGCAGTTGGGACAGGGGAATGGGGGAGCTGTTTTTT.

The J gene is TRBJ2-7, the V gene TRBV27, with D uncertain. The CDR3 runs 15 residues. Germline lookup yields CDR1 MNHEY and CDR2 SMNVEV (reference sequence). Trimming pared 5 bases from V and 4 bases from J, leaving 18 bases between. The CDR3 region is CASSRNSIPTYEQYF. The CDR3 nucleotides are TGTGCCAGCAGTCGAAACTCAATACCTACATACGAGCAGTACTTC.

This clone turned up a few times. The chain combines TRBV7-2 with TRBJ2-3; TRBD2 is a possible D gene (6 bases). The length of the CDR3 is 15 residues. Germline V gene data show CDR1 as SGHTA and CDR2 as FQGNSA. V was pared by 1 base and J by 0 bases, with 8 bases between. The CDR3 nucleotides read TGTGCCAGCAGCTTAGAGGGGACTAGCACAGATACGCAGTATTTT. Translating it yields CASSLEGTSTDTQYF.